The text below deals with one T cell receptor beta chain. This entry comes from a study of PD-L1 blockade in urothelial cancer. Produced via immunoSEQ multiplex PCR; TCRdb's table is partial and in-frame only. The table has roughly 41,000 clones, under 90% seen once; the top ten hold roughly 18%. The CDR3 runs to 15 residues. Per germline, CDR1 SGHDN and CDR2 FVKESK. The J segment lost 5 bases and the V segment lost 4 bases, leaving 7 bases of the junction unmatched. This chain joins TRBV14 and TRBJ2-7; 11 bases agree with TRBD1. The sequence derives from a man in his sixties with urothelial cancer. Sequenced material: PBMCs, taken around atezolizumab (anti-PD-L1) treatment. The CDR3 spells CASSPWTGGEDEQYF. The CDR3 nucleotides are TGTGCCAGCAGCCCTTGGACAGGGGGCGAAGACGAGCAGTACTTC.